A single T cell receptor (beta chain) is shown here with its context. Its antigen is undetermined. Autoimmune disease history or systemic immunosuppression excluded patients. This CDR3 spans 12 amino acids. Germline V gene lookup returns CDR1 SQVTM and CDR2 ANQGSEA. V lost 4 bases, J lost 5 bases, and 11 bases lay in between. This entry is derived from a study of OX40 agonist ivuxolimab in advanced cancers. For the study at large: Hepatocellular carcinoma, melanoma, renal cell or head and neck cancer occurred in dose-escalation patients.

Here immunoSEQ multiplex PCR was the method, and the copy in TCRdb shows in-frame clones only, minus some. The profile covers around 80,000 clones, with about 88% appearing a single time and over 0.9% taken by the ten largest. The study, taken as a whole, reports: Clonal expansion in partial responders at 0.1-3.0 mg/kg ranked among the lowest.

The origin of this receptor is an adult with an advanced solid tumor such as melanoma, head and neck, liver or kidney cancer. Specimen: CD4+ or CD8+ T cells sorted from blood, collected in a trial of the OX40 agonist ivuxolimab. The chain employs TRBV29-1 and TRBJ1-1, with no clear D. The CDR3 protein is CSVVKASTEAFF. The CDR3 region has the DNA TGCAGCGTTGTCAAGGCCTCGACTGAAGCTTTCTTT.